This T cell receptor (beta chain) was retrieved from a study of T cells after yellow fever vaccination. Study-wide points: Abundant contaminating clonotypes from the bulk population could appear in FACS-sorted repertoires.

In its sample, this clonotype was seen many times. Its antigen is not known. This CDR3 contains 16 residues. Germline loops: CDR1 SGHDN, CDR2 FVKESK. V lost 4 bases to trimming and J lost 5 bases, with 17 bases between them. TCRdb re-derived calls from the 5' RACE reads in MiXCR, one entry per CDR3 protein. The sample includes roughly 150,000 distinct CDR3 sequences, roughly 8% of them seen just once. Sequencing was performed on CD4+ T cells sorted from PBMCs, taken 5 days after the yellow fever booster vaccination. The clonotype was recovered from a man in his thirties or forties who received the YFV17D yellow fever vaccine. V usage is TRBV14 and J usage is TRBJ2-2, with D maybe TRBD2 (6 bases). In DNA form, the CDR3 reads TGTGCCAGCAGCCGCTTCGGAGCGGGTAGAACCGGGGAGCTGTTTTTT. Amino acid sequence: CASSRFGAGRTGELFF.